These 10 T cell receptor beta chains came from one sample sequenced in a study of cytomegalovirus exposure and HLA in healthy donors. Amplification used 60 Vbeta primers and 13 Jbeta primers. Using immunoSEQ multiplex PCR, the repertoire was profiled, and TCRdb retains in-frame clones only, with some absent. Of roughly 160,000 clones listed, 70% to 90% are singletons. The sequenced sample was PBMCs. The receptors stem from a woman between 25 and 40 years old in good health and CMV-seropositive.

The gene calls are TRBV7-9 and TRBJ1-1; D gene uncertain. The CDR3 extends over 15 amino acids. Germline assignment: CDR1 SEHNR and CDR2 FQNEAQ (reference sequence). Between the trimmed V and J ends, which lost 5 bases and 1 base, there was a span of 14 bases. DNA of the CDR3: TGTGCCAGCAGCCGAATAAGCGGACGGAACACTGAAGCTTTCTTT. Translating it yields CASSRISGRNTEAFF. Supplemented by reference TRBV7-9 and TRBJ1-1, the full variable domain reads DTGVSQNPRHKITKRGQNVTFRCDPISEHNRLYWYRQTLGQGPEFLTYFQNEAQLEKSRLLSDRFSAERPKGSFSTLEIQRTEQGDSAMYLCASSRISGRNTEAFFGQGTRLTVV.

This chain connects TRBV7-9 to TRBJ2-1; D remains unclear. Germline lookup yields CDR1 SEHNR and CDR2 FQNEAQ (reference sequence). The V end lost 2 bases, the J end lost 6 bases, and 5 bases lay between the germline ends. There are 12 residues in the CDR3. The CDR3 DNA sequence: TGTGCCAGCAGCTTACTCAGCAATGAGCAGTTCTTC. Its protein product is CASSLLSNEQFF.

V usage is TRBV2 and J usage is TRBJ2-3, with unresolved D. V lost 3 bases and J 2 bases, leaving 9 bases between the germline ends. The CDR3 consists of 14 residues. Germline V gene data show CDR1 as SNHLY and CDR2 as FYNNEI. Written as DNA, the CDR3 is TGTGCCAGCAGTGAGCGGATATCCACAGATACGCAGTATTTT. This encodes CASSERISTDTQYF.

V and J are TRBV16 and TRBJ2-5; D may be TRBD2 (6 bases). Germline V lookup: CDR1 KGHSY, CDR2 FQNENV. This CDR3 contains 12 residues. Trimming shortened V by 2 bases and J by 5 bases, and 6 bases separated the two germline ends. CDR3 protein: CASSQGRETQYF. The CDR3 DNA sequence: TGTGCCAGCAGCCAAGGGAGGGAGACCCAGTACTTC.

This clone was counted between two and nine times. This chain connects TRBV2 to TRBJ1-1; TRBD1 is a possible D gene (6 bases). V was shortened by 4 bases and J by 1 base, with 13 bases between the two germline ends. CDR1 SNHLY and CDR2 FYNNEI come from the germline V gene. The CDR3 has 15 residues. CDR3 in DNA: TGTGCCAGCAGTGGGGTGGGGGGGCCGAACACTGAAGCTTTCTTT. It yields the protein CASSGVGGPNTEAFF. The entire variable domain, with the rest obtained from reference TRBV2 and TRBJ1-1, is as follows: EPEVTQTPSHQVTQMGQEVILRCVPISNHLYFYWYRQILGQKVEFLVSFYNNEISEKSEIFDDQFSVERPDGSNFTLKIRSTKLEDSAMYFCASSGVGGPNTEAFFGQGTRLTVV.

This clone was seen more than once but under ten times. The chain has TRBV2 and TRBJ1-5, with TRBD1 identical over 7 bases. J lost 6 bases, V lost 3 bases, and 5 bases had no gene match. The CDR3 loop spans 14 amino acids. Germline lookup yields CDR1 SNHLY and CDR2 FYNNEI. The CDR3 here is CASSEGTAGQPQHF. DNA of the CDR3: TGTGCCAGCAGTGAGGGGACAGCCGGTCAGCCCCAGCATTTT.

This clone was seen only a few times. The rearrangement uses TRBV6-6 and TRBJ1-5; no clear D gene. V dropped 1 base and J dropped 6 bases, with 10 bases sitting between them. This CDR3 is 14 amino acids long. In germline, CDR1 is MNHNY, CDR2 SVGAGI (reference sequence). The CDR3 DNA reads as TGTGCCAGCAGTTACTACGGAGGGCGTCAGCCCCAGCATTTT. It encodes CASSYYGGRQPQHF.

The chain joins TRBV10-3 to TRBJ1-1; 9 nucleotides agree with TRBD1. The germline V gene encodes CDR1 ENHRY and CDR2 SYGVKD. Germline trimming cut 4 bases from V and 10 bases from J; bases unmatched to any gene: 19. There are 17 residues in the CDR3. This CDR3 is CAISVSGGGQGKEAAFF. CDR3 sequence (DNA): TGTGCCATCAGTGTATCGGGTGGGGGACAGGGAAAGGAGGCAGCTTTCTTT.

The V call is TRBV19, the J call TRBJ1-2; TRBD1 might be the D (6 bases). The ends were cut back, 4 bases at V and 13 bases at J, with 13 bases in the middle. Looked up from germline, CDR1 is LNHDA and CDR2 is SQIVND (reference sequence). The CDR3 length is 11 residues. CDR3: CASSTGTFLTF. The CDR3 DNA follows: TGTGCCAGTAGTACCGGGACATTTCTCACCTTC.

The J gene is TRBJ1-2, the V gene TRBV4-2; 8 bases are a match to TRBD1. The germline CDR1 and CDR2 sequences are LGHNA and YNFKEQ. With V trimmed by 0 bases and J by 6 bases, 12 bases remained unmatched. CDR3 length: 17 residues. This CDR3 is CASSQDSAPDRVHGYTF. CDR3 nucleotide sequence: TGTGCCAGCAGCCAAGATTCCGCCCCGGACAGGGTTCATGGCTACACCTTC.